This T cell receptor beta chain was captured in a study of cytomegalovirus exposure and HLA in healthy donors. Study results and limitations: According to a subsequent analysis, TCR clusters from the first cohort were inclined to appear together in the roughly 120 validation repertoires. The authors listed some 150 TCR beta chains as cytomegalovirus-associated. Rare TCR sequences dominated, though some public TCRs recurred in many donors.

In germline, CDR1 is MNHEY, CDR2 SVGAGI. This CDR3 contains 13 residues. V lost 6 bases, J lost 2 bases, and 4 bases stayed unmatched. Separate from the approximately 670-subject first cohort, the 120-subject validation cohort was the one that the donors belonged to. This table comes from immunoSEQ multiplex PCR, and its TCRdb copy is limited to in-frame clones, with some not included. The sample lists about 150,000 clones; approximately 88% were seen once. With respect to this clone: Its antigen is currently unknown.

The source of this sequence is a woman younger than 35 in good health and CMV-seropositive. The specimen was PBMCs. The chain joins TRBV6-5 to TRBJ2-7, with 7 nucleotides matching TRBD1. Here the CDR3 reads CASSTGQTYEQYF. CDR3 nucleotides: TGTGCCAGCAGCACGGGACAGACCTACGAGCAGTACTTC.